The entry that follows covers one TCR beta chain sequence. As yet, its antigen is unknown. A second PCR of roughly 7 to 11 cycles used a sample-barcoded 5' primer and a J-beta primer mix. Via MiXCR, TCRdb re-called the 5' RACE reads, giving one row per CDR3 protein. The data show around 790,000 distinct CDR3 sequences, more than 40% seen once. Researchers collected about 9.1 milliliters of peripheral blood from every single donor. They isolated at least 6 million PBMCs from each sample. This entry is derived from a study of blood T cells in healthy people across ages. Study-level results: Naive T cell percentage and TCR beta diversity correlated strongly. Measured against age, TCR beta diversity per million T cells decreased in a roughly linear manner.

CDR1 and CDR2 from the germline V gene are SGHTA and FQGNSA. V shed 1 base and J shed 7 bases, with 16 bases lying between them. CDR3 length: 15 residues. The sequenced material came from blood. This TCR came from a man aged 60-69 years in good health. V usage is TRBV7-2 and J usage is TRBJ1-2, with D possibly matching TRBD1 (5 bases). The CDR3 DNA reads as TGTGCCAGCAGCTTAGGGGCCAGGGCGGTGACTGGCTACACCTTC. Translated, it gives CASSLGARAVTGYTF.